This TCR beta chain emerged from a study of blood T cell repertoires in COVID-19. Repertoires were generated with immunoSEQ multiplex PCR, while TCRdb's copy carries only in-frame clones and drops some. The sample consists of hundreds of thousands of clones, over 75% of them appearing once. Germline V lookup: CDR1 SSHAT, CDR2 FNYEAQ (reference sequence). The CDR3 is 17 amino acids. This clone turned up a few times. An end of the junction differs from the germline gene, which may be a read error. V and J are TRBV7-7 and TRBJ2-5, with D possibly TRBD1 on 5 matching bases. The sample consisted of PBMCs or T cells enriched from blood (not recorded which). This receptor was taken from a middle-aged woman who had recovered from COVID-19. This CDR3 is CASSSGPGRDPGETQYF. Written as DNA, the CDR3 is TGTGCTAGCAGCTCCGGGCCGGGCAGGGATCCTGGAGAGACCCAGTACTTC.